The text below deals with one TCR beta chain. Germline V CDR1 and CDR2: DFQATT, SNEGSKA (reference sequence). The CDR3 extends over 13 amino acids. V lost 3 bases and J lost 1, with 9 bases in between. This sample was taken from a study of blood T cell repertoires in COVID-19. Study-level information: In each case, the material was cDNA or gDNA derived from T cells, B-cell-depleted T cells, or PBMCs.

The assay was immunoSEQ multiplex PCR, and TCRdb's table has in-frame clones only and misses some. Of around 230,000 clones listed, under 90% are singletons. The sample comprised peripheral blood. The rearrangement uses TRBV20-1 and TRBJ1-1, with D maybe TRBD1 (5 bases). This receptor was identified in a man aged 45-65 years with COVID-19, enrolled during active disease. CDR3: CSASGQPNTEAFF. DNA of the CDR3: TGCAGTGCTAGTGGACAACCGAACACTGAAGCTTTCTTT.